This T cell receptor (beta chain) was found in a study of response to subunit inactivated influenza vaccine. Trimming cost V 2 bases and J 0 bases; bases outside gene matches: 4. CDR3 length: 16 residues. CDR1 and CDR2 from the germline V gene are MNHEY and SMNVEV (reference sequence). This clonotype was observed many times. What it recognizes is unknown. Study findings and constraints: Every seasonal influenza vaccination brings in few new T cells, the authors suggested.

TCRdb itself ran the RT-PCR reads through MiXCR, one entry per CDR3 protein. The sample has a few hundred thousand distinct CDR3 sequences, roughly 11% seen once. The J gene is TRBJ2-3, the V gene TRBV27; TRBD2 agrees at 8 bases. The clonotype comes from a man over 45 who received an inactivated influenza vaccine. Sample: PBMCs from blood, taken more than 35 days after vaccination. The CDR3 is CASSLIAGTSTDTQYF. The CDR3, as DNA: TGTGCCAGCAGTTTAATAGCGGGGACTAGCACAGATACGCAGTATTTT.